This T cell receptor beta chain was identified during a study of shared clonotypes between healthy human individuals (dated by TCRdb to 2020 to 2021). About the study as a whole: The cohort comprised two women and a few men aged 18 to 49 years. The study deeply sequenced blood TCR repertoires of five healthy adults to estimate repertoire size and the extent of clonotype sharing between individuals. Libraries were prepared and TCR repertoires were sequenced by different laboratories using diverse techniques, in order to increase sequencing depth and limit assay-specific biases. Each donor's leukapheresis produced roughly between roughly 0.85 and 9 billion PBMCs.

Study-level results and caveats: Sampling was restricted to blood, and TCR repertoires in tissues likely differ from the TCR repertoires found in blood. Pairwise subsampling indicated that sequencing depth was expected to affect the degree of clonotype sharing among donors. Because the study included only a small number of donors, the genetic and exposure-history diversity represented was limited.

Trimming at the junction amounts to 0 bases on V and 3 bases on J, and the germline ends lie 13 bases apart. The CDR3 starts with the cysteine, ends with the phenylalanine, and has 16 residues. Solely the CDR3 DNA is kept, with 48 bases framed from the first base. Per the germline V gene, SGHRS is the CDR1 and YFSETQ is the CDR2. The donors were healthy, HIV-negative adults with no recently reported acute infections or vaccinations. All donors were Caucasian adults living in Nashville, Tennessee, USA. For unsorted samples, 84 million or so PBMCs were counted, and genomic DNA was extracted using the QIAamp DNA Blood Mini kit. Blood was collected by leukapheresis, and PBMCs were isolated by Ficoll-Histopaque density gradient centrifugation and then cryopreserved in liquid nitrogen vapor phase. TCR CDR3 regions were amplified from genomic DNA by multiplex PCR using the deep immunoSEQ assay. Extracted genomic DNA from each cell subset was distributed evenly across all wells of several immunoSEQ 96-well plates, and each plate was treated as a replicate. For unsorted PBMC, roughly 270 ng genomic DNA, equal to 32,000 or so T cell genomes, was loaded into each replicate PCR. Ten immunoSEQ deep assay plates were used to sequence unsorted PBMC genomic DNA. The purified libraries were quantified using a Qubit 3.0 fluorometer, sized with a Bioanalyzer 2100, and then quantified again using the KAPA Library Quantification kit. Each immunoSEQ 96-well plate was sequenced on its own single-read 150-cycle Illumina NextSeq 550 flow cell. The paper's processing steps were these. Because the immunoSEQ output included only junctional sequences and no quality scores, the filtering could not be the same as the filtering used for full-length reads. Sequences were annotated with PyIR, a Python wrapper for IgBLAST v1.9, and V/J genes and CDR3 were assigned using IMGT germline references. Reads were filtered out if the reads had weak V/J assignments (E-value above 1e-6), no CDR3, stop codons, out-of-frame junctions, or ambiguous translated residues. A V3J clonotype was defined by an identical inferred V gene, J gene, and CDR3 amino acid sequence. Percentage overlap between repertoires was computed as shared unique clonotypes divided by the size of the smaller repertoire. RTK rarefaction, the Chao1 estimator, and Recon v2.1 estimates of unobserved clonotypes were used to assess repertoire richness. TCRdb holds this immuneACCESS table with in-frame rearrangements only. Some clones are missing; in checked studies, unresolved V genes explain under half, and the rest has no known cause. V, J and clone size are those of that table, while D and trimming were read from the DNA. This sample holds some 500,000 clones; approximately 77% were observed only once. The top ten hold 12% of the sample.

Regarding this clone: Its antigen is still unknown. Per-base qualities were not stored, and no clone one base away is much larger.

Input material: PBMCs. The rearrangement combines TRBV5-1 with TRBJ1-3; TRBD1 is a weak D gene call, 6 bases matching. The TCR sequence derives from a woman aged 40 to 55 in good health. Some clones in this sample may be carry-over from other donors' samples. This receptor carries the CDR3 CASSLVSGVGGNTIYF. The nucleotide sequence reads as follows: TGCGCCAGCAGCTTGGTATCAGGGGTTGGTGGAAACACCATATATTTT.